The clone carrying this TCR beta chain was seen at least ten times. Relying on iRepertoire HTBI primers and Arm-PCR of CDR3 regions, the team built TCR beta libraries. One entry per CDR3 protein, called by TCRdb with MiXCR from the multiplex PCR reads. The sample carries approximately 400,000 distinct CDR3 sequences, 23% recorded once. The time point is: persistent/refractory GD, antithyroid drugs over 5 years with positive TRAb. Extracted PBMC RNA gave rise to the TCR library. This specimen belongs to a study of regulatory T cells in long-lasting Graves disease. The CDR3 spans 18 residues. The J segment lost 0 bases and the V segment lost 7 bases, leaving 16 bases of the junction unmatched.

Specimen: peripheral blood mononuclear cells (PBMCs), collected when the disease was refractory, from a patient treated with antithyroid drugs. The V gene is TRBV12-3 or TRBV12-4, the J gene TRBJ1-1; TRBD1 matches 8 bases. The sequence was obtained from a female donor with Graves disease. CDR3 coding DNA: TGTGCCAGCATCGCAGGGAGCAGGGGGCGAGGAATGAACACTGAAGCTTTCTTT. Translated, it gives CASIAGSRGRGMNTEAFF.